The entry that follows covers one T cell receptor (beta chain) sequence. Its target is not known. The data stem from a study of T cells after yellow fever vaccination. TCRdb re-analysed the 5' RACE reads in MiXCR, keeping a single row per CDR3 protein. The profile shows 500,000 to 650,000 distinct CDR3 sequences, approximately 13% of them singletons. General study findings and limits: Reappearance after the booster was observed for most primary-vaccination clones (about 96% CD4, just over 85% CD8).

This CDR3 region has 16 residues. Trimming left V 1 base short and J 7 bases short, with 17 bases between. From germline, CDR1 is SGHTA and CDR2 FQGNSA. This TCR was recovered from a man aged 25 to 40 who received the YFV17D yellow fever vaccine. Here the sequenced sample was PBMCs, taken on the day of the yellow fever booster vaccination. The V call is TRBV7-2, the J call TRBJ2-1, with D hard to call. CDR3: CASSLGPSPKRNEQFF. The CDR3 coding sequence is TGTGCCAGCAGCTTAGGACCCTCGCCAAAGAGAAATGAGCAGTTCTTC.